This is a list of T cell receptor beta chains from one sample in a study of Graves' ophthalmopathy and Graves' hyperthyroidism. Via MiXCR, TCRdb re-called the multiplex PCR reads, giving one row per CDR3 protein. This table has 650,000 to 800,000 distinct CDR3 sequences, roughly 39% appearing once. Sample: peripheral blood. These receptors were collected from an adult man with Graves' ophthalmopathy. CDR3s leave out the opening cysteine and the closing phenylalanine or tryptophan.

TRBJ1-6	TRBV12-3/TRBV12-4	ASGTQGITSPLH
TRBJ1-1	TRBV7-3	AWSADRGLLKSTEAF
TRBJ1-3	TRBV9	ASSHGVTVGNTIY
TRBJ2-5	TRBV7-9	ASSPQTGQETQY
TRBJ2-2	TRBV15	ATSVAGTGTGELF
TRBJ2-7	TRBV2	ASSERDNAYGQY
TRBJ2-5	TRBV5-8	ASSQGVGDLETQY
TRBJ1-5	TRBV15	ATSRAGTYGPQH
TRBJ2-5	TRBV25-1	TSRETARGETQY
TRBJ2-2	TRBV25-1	ASSELRSAWADANTGELF
TRBJ2-2	TRBV10-3	AISPGLNTGELF
TRBJ1-2	TRBV3-1	ASSPRTGRDGYT
TRBJ1-6	TRBV10-3	AISEPPGLGRMVGALH
TRBJ2-7	TRBV11-1	ASSLGANYERY
TRBJ1-1	TRBV9	ASSGREERNTEAF
TRBJ1-1	TRBV5-5	ASFQGANTEAF
TRBJ2-7	TRBV29-1	SVAAGGTYEQY
TRBJ2-7	TRBV20-1	SAIVSTSTYEQY
TRBJ2-5	TRBV2	ASSVRLAGEEY
TRBJ1-1	TRBV5-8	ASSPQGIETEAF
TRBJ2-7	TRBV6-6	ANSYSRNDYEQY
TRBJ2-2	TRBV7-9	ASSLLLHGSGTGELF